This T cell receptor beta chain was identified during a study of regulatory T cells in long-lasting Graves disease. Background on the study: Graves' patients, newly diagnosed, had taken antithyroid drugs under 3 months. Study results and limitations: With a small sample size, accuracy may have been reduced. Persistent disease exhibited a predilection for TRBV28, TRBJ1-2 and TRBJ2-5.

As for time point: newly diagnosed GD, antithyroid drugs for less than 3 months. There was RNA extracted from PBMCs, and the TCR library was made from it. CDR1 MNHEY and CDR2 SMNVEV come from the germline V gene (reference sequence). CDR3 length: 13 amino acids. V gave up 6 bases and J gave up 1 base, with 9 bases separating them. This clonotype was counted many times. Antigen unknown. The authors built TCR beta libraries using iRepertoire HTBI primers and Arm-PCR of CDR3 regions. TCRdb reanalysed the multiplex PCR reads using MiXCR and keeps one entry per CDR3 protein. The sample carries about 450,000 distinct CDR3 sequences, 15% to 20% recorded once. These data were also filed under a second study, of T cells in Graves' hyperthyroidism and ophthalmopathy.

The genes are TRBV27 and TRBJ1-1; no firm D call. The specimen was peripheral blood mononuclear cells (PBMCs), collected at new diagnosis, from a patient treated with antithyroid drugs. This sequence was found in a woman in her 30s with Graves disease. The CDR3 nucleotides read TGTGCCAGCAGAAGGACGGAGAACACTGAAGCTTTCTTT. Its translation: CASRRTENTEAFF.